This TCR beta chain appears in the sequencing data of a study of neurological immune-mediated disorders. Over 200 million TCR-beta sequences from 15-18 subjects came from every sequencing run. TCRdb recomputed calls from the 5' RACE reads with MiXCR, one row per CDR3 protein. Seen here are 30,000 or so distinct CDR3 sequences, more than 14% observed once, and the top ten hold around 25%. This clonotype was seen at least ten times. Germline V gene lookup returns CDR1 MNHEY and CDR2 SVGAGI. This CDR3 is 15 amino acids long. V gave up 6 bases and J gave up 2 bases; unmatched junction bases: 9. The receptor was isolated from a man in his 70s in good health. The chain carries TRBV6-5 and TRBJ1-1, with 7 bases that match TRBD1. Sequencing was done on a sample of PBMCs. The CDR3 is CASSIGGARNTEAFF. The CDR3 DNA follows: TGTGCCAGCAGCATAGGGGGCGCGAGAAACACTGAAGCTTTCTTT.